This is a list of T cell receptor beta chains from one sample in a study of T cell repertoires in cytomegalovirus infection. TCRdb reprocessed the reads via MiXCR and lists one record per CDR3 protein. Of 110,000 or so distinct CDR3 sequences listed, 29% are singletons. Their recognized antigens are unknown. The sample consisted of CD8+ T cells from cultured PBMCs, taken from culture after CMV antigen stimulation. The receptors shown here come from a human donor in good health (CMV status not recorded). Some clones in this sample may be carry-over from other donors' samples. CDR3s include the opening cysteine and the closing phenylalanine or tryptophan. D genes are given only for firm matches. Size is stated for part of the rows, as once, few or many counts, or as a class when the clone is expanded.

clone size	J gene	D gene	V gene	CDR3 protein	CDR3 DNA
NA	TRBJ2-5	NA	TRBV6-2/TRBV6-3	CASSYGGDNQETQYF	TGTGCCAGCAGTTACGGCGGGGACAACCAAGAGACCCAGTACTTC
few	TRBJ1-5	NA	TRBV7-8	CASSLVSQPQHF	TGTGCCAGCAGCTTAGTGTCTCAGCCCCAGCATTTT
NA	TRBJ2-7	NA	TRBV20-1	CSAREGGYEQYF	TGCAGTGCTAGGGAAGGGGGTTACGAGCAGTACTTC
NA	TRBJ1-1	NA	TRBV29-1	CSVDLTDLLGTEAFF	TGCAGCGTTGATCTGACTGACTTATTGGGCACTGAAGCTTTCTTT
NA	TRBJ2-5	TRBD2	TRBV5-1	CASSTGTSGGLPGRGTQYF	TGCGCCAGCAGCACCGGGACTAGCGGGGGGCTGCCGGGTCGGGGAACCCAGTACTTC
many	TRBJ2-1	TRBD1	TRBV7-6	CASSSRDRGVEQFF	TGTGCCAGCAGCTCTCGGGACAGGGGGGTTGAGCAGTTCTTC
NA	TRBJ2-3	NA	TRBV7-9	CASSLARDGSTDTQYF	TGTGCCAGCAGCTTAGCCCGGGACGGGAGCACAGATACGCAGTATTTT
many	TRBJ2-5	TRBD1	TRBV7-7	CASSLKGERGREETQYF	TGTGCCAGCAGCTTAAAAGGCGAAAGGGGGCGCGAGGAGACCCAGTACTTC
once	TRBJ2-5	TRBD2	TRBV18	CASSLRTGREETQYF	TGTGCCAGCTCACTCCGGACGGGGAGGGAGGAGACCCAGTACTTC
many	TRBJ1-2	NA	TRBV7-2	CASSSNINAGGYTF	TGTGCCAGCAGCTCGAATATTAACGCGGGGGGCTACACCTTC
NA	TRBJ1-2	TRBD1	TRBV29-1	CSTLTGGTGQPYGYTF	TGCAGCACTTTAACTGGGGGGACAGGCCAACCCTATGGCTACACCTTC
many	TRBJ2-1	NA	TRBV27	CASSSDGSSYNEQFF	TGTGCCAGCAGTTCCGACGGCAGCTCCTACAATGAGCAGTTCTTC
NA	TRBJ2-5	NA	TRBV5-4	CASSPAGSVEETQYF	TGTGCCAGCAGCCCCGCCGGGAGCGTGGAAGAGACCCAGTACTTC
NA	TRBJ2-7	TRBD1	TRBV28	CASRSLPDRVHEQYF	TGTGCCAGCAGGTCACTTCCGGACAGGGTTCACGAGCAGTACTTC
few	TRBJ2-7	NA	TRBV24-1	CATSDPRTVSYEQYF	TGTGCCACCAGTGACCCTCGGACAGTGTCCTACGAGCAGTACTTC
NA	TRBJ2-7	NA	TRBV4-1	CASSRRETYEQYF	TGCGCCAGCAGCCGCCGGGAGACCTACGAGCAGTACTTC
NA	TRBJ1-5	TRBD1	TRBV5-8	CASSLGTGDLYNQPQHF	TGTGCCAGCAGCTTGGGGACAGGGGACCTCTACAATCAGCCCCAGCATTTT
few	TRBJ2-7	NA	TRBV7-9	CASSQGAGSLYEQYF	TGTGCCAGCAGCCAGGGCGCGGGGTCCCTCTACGAGCAGTACTTC
few	TRBJ2-5	NA	TRBV7-4	CASSLDRERETQYF	TGTGCCAGCAGCTTGGACCGGGAGCGGGAGACCCAGTACTTC
few	TRBJ2-2	NA	TRBV7-9	CASSMRGSGELFF	TGTGCCAGCAGCATGAGGGGTTCCGGGGAGCTGTTTTTT
NA	TRBJ1-1	NA	TRBV7-9	CASSLIPDGRSSEAFF	TGTGCCAGCAGCTTAATTCCGGACGGGCGGAGTTCTGAAGCTTTCTTT
once	TRBJ2-7	NA	TRBV19	CASSIWMNYEQYF	TGTGCCAGTAGTATATGGATGAACTACGAGCAGTACTTC
NA	TRBJ1-3	NA	TRBV7-6	CASSPTGFSALDTIYF	TGTGCCAGCAGCCCGACAGGATTTAGTGCCTTGGACACCATATATTTT
NA	TRBJ2-7	TRBD2	TRBV29-1	CSVGSGGGYEQYF	TGCAGCGTTGGTAGCGGGGGTGGGTACGAGCAGTACTTC
NA	TRBJ2-2	TRBD2	TRBV5-1	CASTPLSGTNTGELFF	TGCGCCAGCACCCCCCTTAGCGGGACGAACACCGGGGAGCTGTTTTTT
NA	TRBJ2-3	TRBD2	TRBV20-1	CSARDLVAGGTDTQYF	TGCAGTGCTAGAGATTTGGTAGCGGGGGGCACAGATACGCAGTATTTT
NA	TRBJ1-1	NA	TRBV28	CASRWEFSHTEAFF	TGTGCCAGCAGGTGGGAGTTCTCGCATACTGAAGCTTTCTTT
few	TRBJ2-7	NA	TRBV28	CASSDTYAGAHFDEQYF	TGTGCCAGCAGTGACACTTACGCGGGGGCCCACTTTGACGAGCAGTACTTC
NA	TRBJ2-7	TRBD1	TRBV7-2	CASSLPRGQGLSYEQYF	TGTGCCAGCAGCTTACCCAGAGGACAGGGGTTATCCTACGAGCAGTACTTC
many	TRBJ1-5	NA	TRBV6-5	CASRNRDGNQPQHF	TGTGCCAGCAGAAATAGGGATGGCAATCAGCCCCAGCATTTT
NA	TRBJ1-2	NA	TRBV2	CASNTGRGYGYTF	TGTGCCAGCAACACCGGGAGGGGTTATGGCTACACCTTC
NA	TRBJ2-7	NA	TRBV4-1	CASSQVLTSYEQYF	TGCGCCAGCAGCCAAGTTCTGACGTCCTACGAGCAGTACTTC
NA	TRBJ1-1	NA	TRBV7-6	CASSLGFQGPNTEAFF	TGTGCCAGCAGCTTAGGATTTCAGGGGCCGAACACTGAAGCTTTCTTT
NA	TRBJ1-6	NA	TRBV7-6	CASSTYAQSPLHF	TGTGCCAGCAGCACCTATGCCCAGTCACCCCTCCACTTT
few	TRBJ1-4	NA	TRBV19	CASSRRRDNEKLFF	TGTGCCAGTTCCAGGCGAAGAGATAATGAAAAACTGTTTTTT
few	TRBJ2-1	NA	TRBV20-1	CSARRRQGTYNEQFF	TGCAGTGCTAGAAGACGGCAGGGAACTTACAATGAGCAGTTCTTC
NA	TRBJ2-1	NA	TRBV3-1	CASSQEPENYNEQFF	TGTGCCAGCAGCCAAGAACCCGAAAACTACAATGAGCAGTTCTTC
few	TRBJ2-3	TRBD2	TRBV24-1	CATSDFGGGSTDTQYF	TGTGCCACCAGTGATTTCGGCGGGGGGAGCACAGATACGCAGTATTTT
NA	TRBJ2-4	NA	TRBV27	CASSSPGKGNIQCF	TGTGCCAGCAGTTCCCCCGGCAAGGGAAACATTCAGTGCTTC
many	TRBJ1-1	NA	TRBV7-8	CASSINRVNTEAFF	TGTGCCAGCAGCATAAACAGGGTGAACACTGAAGCTTTCTTT
few	TRBJ2-2	TRBD2	TRBV13	CASSSELAGGPRTGELFF	TGTGCCAGCAGCTCTGAGCTAGCGGGGGGGCCGCGCACCGGGGAGCTGTTTTTT
NA	TRBJ2-7	NA	TRBV12-3/TRBV12-4	CASSSVGGFLPYEQYF	TGTGCCAGCAGTTCTGTAGGGGGGTTCTTACCCTACGAGCAGTACTTC
NA	TRBJ2-7	NA	TRBV7-9	CASSAGTAYEQYF	TGTGCCAGCAGCGCTGGGACCGCTTACGAGCAGTACTTC
many	TRBJ1-1	NA	TRBV11-2	CASRADRFLNTEAFF	TGTGCCAGCAGGGCTGACAGGTTTTTGAACACTGAAGCTTTCTTT
NA	TRBJ1-5	NA	TRBV12-3/TRBV12-4	CASSSPTGNQPQHF	TGTGCCAGCAGTTCGCCAACGGGCAATCAGCCCCAGCATTTT
few	TRBJ2-1	NA	TRBV6-1	CASKAGTYNEQFF	TGTGCCAGCAAGGCAGGGACGTACAATGAGCAGTTCTTC
NA	TRBJ1-5	TRBD1	TRBV2	CASRPQGGSNQPQHF	TGTGCCAGCAGACCACAGGGGGGATCGAATCAGCCCCAGCATTTT
NA	TRBJ2-3	NA	TRBV20-1	CSVRDSSTDTQYF	TGCAGTGTTAGGGACTCGAGCACAGATACGCAGTATTTT
once	TRBJ1-4	NA	TRBV14	CASSSRDLEPGEKLFF	TGTGCCAGCAGCAGCCGGGACCTCGAACCGGGAGAAAAACTGTTTTTT
NA	TRBJ1-2	NA	TRBV6-1	CASSEPPILRGYTF	TGTGCCAGCAGTGAACCCCCCATCCTTAGGGGCTACACCTTC
NA	TRBJ1-2	TRBD1	TRBV13	CASSLEGQGVMLAGYTF	TGTGCCAGCAGCTTAGAGGGACAGGGGGTGATGTTAGCTGGCTACACCTTC
many	TRBJ1-2	TRBD1	TRBV12-3/TRBV12-4	CASSLTGVAYGYTF	TGTGCCAGCAGTTTGACAGGGGTCGCCTATGGCTACACCTTC
NA	TRBJ1-2	NA	TRBV7-4	CASSLNPGAYGYTF	TGTGCCAGCAGCTTAAATCCCGGGGCCTATGGCTACACCTTC
NA	TRBJ2-5	TRBD1	TRBV10-3	CAIRATGGGETQYF	TGTGCCATCAGAGCGACAGGGGGAGGAGAGACCCAGTACTTC